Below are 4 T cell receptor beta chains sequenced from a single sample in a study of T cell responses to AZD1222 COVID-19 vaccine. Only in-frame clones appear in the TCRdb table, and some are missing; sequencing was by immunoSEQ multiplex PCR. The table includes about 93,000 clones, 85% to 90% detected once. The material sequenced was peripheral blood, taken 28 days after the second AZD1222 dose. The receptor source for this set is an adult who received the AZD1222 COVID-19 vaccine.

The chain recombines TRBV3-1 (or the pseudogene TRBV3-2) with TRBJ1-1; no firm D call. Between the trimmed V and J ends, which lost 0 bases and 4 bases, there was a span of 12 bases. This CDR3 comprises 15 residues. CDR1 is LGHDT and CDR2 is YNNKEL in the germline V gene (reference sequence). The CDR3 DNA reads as TGTGCCAGCAGCCAAGAAGTTTTTAGGAGCACTGAAGCTTTCTTT. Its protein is CASSQEVFRSTEAFF.

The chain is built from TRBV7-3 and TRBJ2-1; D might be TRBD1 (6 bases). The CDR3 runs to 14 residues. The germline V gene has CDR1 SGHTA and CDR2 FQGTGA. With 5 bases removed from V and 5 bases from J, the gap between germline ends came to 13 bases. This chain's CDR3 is CASSQSGTNNEQFF. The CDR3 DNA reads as TGTGCCAGCAGCCAATCCGGGACAAACAATGAGCAGTTCTTC. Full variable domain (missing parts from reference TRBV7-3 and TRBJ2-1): GAGVSQTPSNKVTEKGKYVELRCDPISGHTALYWYRQSLGQGPEFLIYFQGTGAADDSGLPNDRFFAVRPEGSVSTLKIQRTERGDSAVYLCASSQSGTNNEQFFGPGTRLTVL.

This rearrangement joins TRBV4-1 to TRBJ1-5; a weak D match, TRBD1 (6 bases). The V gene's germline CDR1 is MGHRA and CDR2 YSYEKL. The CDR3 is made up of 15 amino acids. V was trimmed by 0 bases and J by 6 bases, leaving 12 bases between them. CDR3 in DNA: TGCGCCAGCAGCCAAGAAAGGTTAGGGGGTCAGCCCCAGCATTTT. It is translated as CASSQERLGGQPQHF.

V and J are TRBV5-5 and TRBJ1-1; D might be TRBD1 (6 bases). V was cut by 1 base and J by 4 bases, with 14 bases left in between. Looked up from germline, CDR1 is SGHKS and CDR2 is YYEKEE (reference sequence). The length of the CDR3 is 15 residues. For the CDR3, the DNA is TGTGCCAGCAGCTTGTTGGGGGCGCTGGGCACTGAAGCTTTCTTT. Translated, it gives CASSLLGALGTEAFF.